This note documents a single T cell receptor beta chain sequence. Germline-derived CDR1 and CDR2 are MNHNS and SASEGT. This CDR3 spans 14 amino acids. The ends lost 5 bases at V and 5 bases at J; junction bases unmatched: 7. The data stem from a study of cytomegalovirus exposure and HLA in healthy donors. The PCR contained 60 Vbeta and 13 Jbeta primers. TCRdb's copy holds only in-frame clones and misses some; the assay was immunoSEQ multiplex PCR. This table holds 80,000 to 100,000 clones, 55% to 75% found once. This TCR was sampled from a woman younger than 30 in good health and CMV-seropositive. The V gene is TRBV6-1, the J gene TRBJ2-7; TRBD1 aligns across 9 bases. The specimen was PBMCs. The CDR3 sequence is CASSLTGGWDEQYF. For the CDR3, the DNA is TGTGCCAGCAGTTTGACAGGGGGGTGGGACGAGCAGTACTTC.